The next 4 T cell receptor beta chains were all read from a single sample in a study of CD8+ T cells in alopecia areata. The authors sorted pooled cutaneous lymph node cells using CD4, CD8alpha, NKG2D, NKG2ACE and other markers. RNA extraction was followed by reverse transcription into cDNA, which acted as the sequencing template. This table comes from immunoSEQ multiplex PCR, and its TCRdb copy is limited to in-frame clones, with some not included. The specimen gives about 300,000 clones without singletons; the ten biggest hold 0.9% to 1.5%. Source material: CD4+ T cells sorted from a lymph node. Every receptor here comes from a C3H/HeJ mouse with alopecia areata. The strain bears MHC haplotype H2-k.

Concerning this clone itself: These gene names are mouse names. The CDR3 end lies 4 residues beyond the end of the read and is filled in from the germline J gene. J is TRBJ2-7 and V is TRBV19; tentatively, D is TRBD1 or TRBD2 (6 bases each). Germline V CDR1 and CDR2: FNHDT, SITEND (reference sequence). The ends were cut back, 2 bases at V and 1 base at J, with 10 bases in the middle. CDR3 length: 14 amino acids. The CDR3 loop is CASSMGGQSYEQYF. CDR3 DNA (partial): TGTGCCAGCAGTATGGGGGGACAATCCTAT.

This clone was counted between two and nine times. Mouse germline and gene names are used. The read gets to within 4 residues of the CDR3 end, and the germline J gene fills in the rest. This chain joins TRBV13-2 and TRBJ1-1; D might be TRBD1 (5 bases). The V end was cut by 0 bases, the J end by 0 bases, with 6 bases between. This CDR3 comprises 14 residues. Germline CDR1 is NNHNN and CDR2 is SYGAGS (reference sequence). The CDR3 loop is CASGDAGTNTEVFF. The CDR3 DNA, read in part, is TGTGCCAGCGGTGATGCAGGGACAAACACA.

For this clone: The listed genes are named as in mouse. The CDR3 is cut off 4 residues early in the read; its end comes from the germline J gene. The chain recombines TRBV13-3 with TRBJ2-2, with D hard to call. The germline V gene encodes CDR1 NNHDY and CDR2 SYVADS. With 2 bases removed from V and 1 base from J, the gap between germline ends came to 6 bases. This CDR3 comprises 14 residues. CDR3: CASSDPKNTGQLYF. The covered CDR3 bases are TGTGCCAGCAGTGACCCAAAAAACACCGGG.

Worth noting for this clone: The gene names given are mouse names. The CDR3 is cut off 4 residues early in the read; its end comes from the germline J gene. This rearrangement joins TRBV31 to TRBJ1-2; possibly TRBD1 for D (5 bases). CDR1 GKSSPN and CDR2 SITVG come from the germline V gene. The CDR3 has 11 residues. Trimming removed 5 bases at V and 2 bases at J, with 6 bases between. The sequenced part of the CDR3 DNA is TGTGCCTGGGGACATAACTCC. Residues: CAWGHNS. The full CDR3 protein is CAWGHNSDYTF.